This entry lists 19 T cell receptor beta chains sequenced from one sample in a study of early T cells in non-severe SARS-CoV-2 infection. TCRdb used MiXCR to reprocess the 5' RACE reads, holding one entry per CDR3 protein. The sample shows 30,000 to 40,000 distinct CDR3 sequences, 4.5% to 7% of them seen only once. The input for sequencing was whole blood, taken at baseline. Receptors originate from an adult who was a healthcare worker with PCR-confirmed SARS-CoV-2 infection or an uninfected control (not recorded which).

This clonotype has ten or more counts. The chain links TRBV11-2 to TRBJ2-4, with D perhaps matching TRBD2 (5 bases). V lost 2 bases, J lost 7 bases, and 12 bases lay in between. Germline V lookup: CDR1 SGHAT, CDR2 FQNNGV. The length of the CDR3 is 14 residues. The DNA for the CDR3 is TGTGCCAGCAGCTTACCGGGGAGAGCGAACATTCAGTACTTC. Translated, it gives CASSLPGRANIQYF.

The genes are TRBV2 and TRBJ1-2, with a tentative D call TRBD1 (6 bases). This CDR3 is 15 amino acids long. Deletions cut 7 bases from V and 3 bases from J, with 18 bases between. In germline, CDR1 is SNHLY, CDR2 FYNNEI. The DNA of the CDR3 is TGTGCCAGCATTCCCCGACAGGTAGTTGACTATGGCTACACCTTC. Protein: CASIPRQVVDYGYTF.

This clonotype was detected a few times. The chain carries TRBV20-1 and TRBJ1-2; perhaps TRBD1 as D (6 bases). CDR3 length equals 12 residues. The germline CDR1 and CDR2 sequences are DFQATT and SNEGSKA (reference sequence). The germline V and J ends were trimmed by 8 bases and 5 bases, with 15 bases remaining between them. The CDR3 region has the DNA TGCAGTCCCGGCCGGGGGGCTTATGGCTACACCTTC. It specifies CSPGRGAYGYTF.

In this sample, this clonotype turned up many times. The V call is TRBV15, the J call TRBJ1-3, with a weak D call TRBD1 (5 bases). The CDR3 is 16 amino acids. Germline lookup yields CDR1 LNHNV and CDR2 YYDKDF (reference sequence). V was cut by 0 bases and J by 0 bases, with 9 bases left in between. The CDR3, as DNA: TGTGCCACCAGCAGAGAGCTAGGGGACTCTGGAAACACCATATATTTT. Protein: CATSRELGDSGNTIYF.

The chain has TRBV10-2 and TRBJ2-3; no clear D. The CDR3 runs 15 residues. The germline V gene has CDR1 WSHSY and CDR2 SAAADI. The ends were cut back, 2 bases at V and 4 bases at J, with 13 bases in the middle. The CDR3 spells CASSETRLSPDTQYF. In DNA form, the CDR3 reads TGCGCCAGCAGTGAGACCCGCTTATCTCCAGATACGCAGTATTTT.

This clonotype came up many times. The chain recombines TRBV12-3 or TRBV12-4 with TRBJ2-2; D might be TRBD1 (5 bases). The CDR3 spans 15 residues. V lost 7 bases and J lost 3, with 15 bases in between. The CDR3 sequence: CASTQGILDTGELFF. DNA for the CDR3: TGTGCCAGCACCCAGGGAATCCTAGACACCGGGGAGCTGTTTTTT.

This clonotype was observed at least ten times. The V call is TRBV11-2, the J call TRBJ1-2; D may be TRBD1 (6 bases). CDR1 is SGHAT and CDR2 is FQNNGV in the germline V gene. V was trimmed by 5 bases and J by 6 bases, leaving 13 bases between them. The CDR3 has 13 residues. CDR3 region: CASSLVGANGYTF. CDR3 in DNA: TGTGCCAGCAGCCTAGTGGGGGCGAATGGCTACACCTTC.

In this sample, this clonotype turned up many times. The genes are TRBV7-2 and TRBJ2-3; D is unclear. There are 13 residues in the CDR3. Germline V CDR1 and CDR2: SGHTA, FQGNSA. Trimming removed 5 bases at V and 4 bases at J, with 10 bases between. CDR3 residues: CASSKPTADTQYF. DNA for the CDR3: TGTGCCAGCAGCAAGCCGACGGCAGATACGCAGTATTTT.

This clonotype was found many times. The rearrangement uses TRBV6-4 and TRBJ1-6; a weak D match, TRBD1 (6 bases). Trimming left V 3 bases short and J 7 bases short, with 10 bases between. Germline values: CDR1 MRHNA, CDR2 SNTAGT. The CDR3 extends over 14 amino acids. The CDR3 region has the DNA TGTGCCAGCAGTGATAAGGGGGGCAATTCACCCCTCCACTTT. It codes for CASSDKGGNSPLHF.

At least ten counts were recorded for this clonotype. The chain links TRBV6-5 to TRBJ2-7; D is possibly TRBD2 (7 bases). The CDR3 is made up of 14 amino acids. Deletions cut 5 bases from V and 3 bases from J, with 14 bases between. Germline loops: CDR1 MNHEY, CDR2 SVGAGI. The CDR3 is CASSKKGGIYEQYF. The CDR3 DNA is TGTGCCAGCAGTAAGAAGGGGGGGATCTACGAGCAGTACTTC.

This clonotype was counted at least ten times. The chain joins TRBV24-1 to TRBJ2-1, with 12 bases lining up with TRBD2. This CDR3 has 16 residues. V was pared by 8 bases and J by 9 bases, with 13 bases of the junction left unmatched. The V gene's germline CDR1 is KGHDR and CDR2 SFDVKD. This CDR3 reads CATTPSGRALVGEQFF. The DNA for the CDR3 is TGTGCCACCACCCCTAGCGGGAGGGCCCTTGTGGGTGAGCAGTTCTTC.

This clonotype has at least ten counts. CDR3 DNA sequence: TGCAGTGCTAGAGATCAGGGGACTAGCGGGGACAAGCAGTTCTTC. Protein product: CSARDQGTSGDKQFF. The chain carries TRBV20-1 and TRBJ2-1, with 13 nucleotides matching TRBD2. Germline V gene data show CDR1 as DFQATT and CDR2 as SNEGSKA (reference sequence). CDR3 length equals 15 residues. V trimming: 0 bases; J trimming: 11 bases; junction bases outside the gene matches: 7.

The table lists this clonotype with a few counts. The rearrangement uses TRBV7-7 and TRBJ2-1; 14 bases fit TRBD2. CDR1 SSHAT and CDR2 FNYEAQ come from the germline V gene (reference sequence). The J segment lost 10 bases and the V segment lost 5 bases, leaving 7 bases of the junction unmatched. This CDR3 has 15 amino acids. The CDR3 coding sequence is TGTGCCAGCAGCCAGACTAGCGGGAGGGCCGGCGAGCAGTTCTTC. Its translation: CASSQTSGRAGEQFF.

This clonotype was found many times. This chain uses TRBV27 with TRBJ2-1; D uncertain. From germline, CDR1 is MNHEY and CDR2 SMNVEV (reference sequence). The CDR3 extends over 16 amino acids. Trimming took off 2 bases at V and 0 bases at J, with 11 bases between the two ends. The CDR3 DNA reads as TGTGCCAGCAGTTTAGACGGAAGAAGCTCCTACAATGAGCAGTTCTTC. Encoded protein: CASSLDGRSSYNEQFF.

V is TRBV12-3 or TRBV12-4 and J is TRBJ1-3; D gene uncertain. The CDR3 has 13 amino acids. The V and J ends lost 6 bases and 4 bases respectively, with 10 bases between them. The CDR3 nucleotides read TGTGCCAGCAGCCACCAAGCAGGAAACACCATATATTTT. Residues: CASSHQAGNTIYF.

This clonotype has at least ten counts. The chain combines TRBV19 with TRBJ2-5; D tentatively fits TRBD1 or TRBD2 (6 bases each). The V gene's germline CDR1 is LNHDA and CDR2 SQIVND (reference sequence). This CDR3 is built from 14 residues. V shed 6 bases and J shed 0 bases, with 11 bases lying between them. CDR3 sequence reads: CASRPGGNQETQYF. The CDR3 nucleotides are TGTGCCAGTAGACCCGGGGGCAACCAAGAGACCCAGTACTTC.

The CDR3 spells CASSQDQGRANYGYTF. CDR3 DNA: TGTGCCAGCAGCCAAGACCAAGGCCGAGCTAACTATGGCTACACCTTC. This chain joins TRBV4-2 and TRBJ1-2; D is ambiguous. CDR3 length equals 16 residues. The germline CDR1 and CDR2 sequences are LGHNA and YNFKEQ. Trimming cost V 0 bases and J 0 bases, with 11 bases left between them.

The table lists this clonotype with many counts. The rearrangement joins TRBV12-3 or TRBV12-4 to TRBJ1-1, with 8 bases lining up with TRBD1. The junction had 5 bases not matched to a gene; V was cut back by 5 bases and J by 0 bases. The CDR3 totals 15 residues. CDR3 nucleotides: TGTGCCAGCAGTCCGACGACAGGGGTGAACACTGAAGCTTTCTTT. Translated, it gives CASSPTTGVNTEAFF.

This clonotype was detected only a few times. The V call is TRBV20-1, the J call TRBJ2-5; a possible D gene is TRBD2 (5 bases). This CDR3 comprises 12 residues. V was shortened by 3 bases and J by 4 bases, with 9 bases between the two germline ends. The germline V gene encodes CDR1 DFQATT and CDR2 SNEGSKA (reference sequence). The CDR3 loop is CSARASLETQYF. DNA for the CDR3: TGCAGTGCTAGGGCTAGCCTAGAGACCCAGTACTTC.